The 27 T cell receptor beta chains in this list originate from one sample, sequenced in a study of cytomegalovirus exposure and HLA in healthy donors. 13 Jbeta primers and 60 Vbeta primers were used for the PCR. The repertoire was sequenced with immunoSEQ multiplex PCR; TCRdb's copy has only in-frame clones and lacks some. The sample records about 110,000 clones, 70% to 80% being singletons. Sequences were obtained from PBMCs. Receptors were obtained from a man younger than 35 in good health and CMV-seronegative.

V gene TRBV9 combines with J gene TRBJ2-5; D perhaps matches TRBD1 (5 bases). The DNA end favors TRBJ2-7, so the J call may be wrong. The CDR3 extends over 15 amino acids. The germline CDR1 and CDR2 sequences are SGDLS and YYNGEE. The CDR3 bases are TGTGCCAGCAGCGGGGGCTTTGGGGTTTCCTACGAGCAGTACTTC. Its protein product is CASSGGFGVSYEQYF.

As regards this clone: Additional DNA sequences in this sample encode the identical CDR3. The chain couples TRBV9 to TRBJ2-7; no clear D. Germline lookup yields CDR1 SGDLS and CDR2 YYNGEE. The CDR3 runs 14 residues. The V end lost 2 bases, the J end lost 2 bases, and 11 bases lay between the germline ends. In DNA, the CDR3 is TGTGCCAGCAGCGTTGGCGGCGGAACCTACGAGCAGTACTTC. Translation: CASSVGGGTYEQYF.

The chain carries TRBV7-2 and TRBJ2-2, with D possibly being TRBD2 (7 bases). V was shortened by 2 bases and J by 0 bases, with 10 bases between the two germline ends. The germline CDR1 and CDR2 sequences are SGHTA and FQGNSA. The CDR3 is made up of 16 amino acids. The CDR3 here is CASSLTGGSNTGELFF. The CDR3 DNA follows: TGTGCCAGCAGCTTAACGGGGGGCTCGAACACCGGGGAGCTGTTTTTT.

The rearrangement links TRBV19 to TRBJ2-1, with TRBD1 matching 8 bases. The germline V gene has CDR1 LNHDA and CDR2 SQIVND (reference sequence). J gave up 8 bases and V 7 bases, and 7 bases lay outside the gene matches. The CDR3 sequence is 13 residues long. The DNA of the CDR3 is TGTGCCAGTAACCAGGGGGCGGGTGATGAGCAGTTCTTC. It yields the protein CASNQGAGDEQFF.

A single count supports this clone. The CDR3 reads CASSQVSSGDYNEQFF. CDR3 in DNA: TGTGCCAGCAGCCAAGTTTCTAGCGGGGACTACAATGAGCAGTTCTTC. The chain uses TRBV4-2 and TRBJ2-1; 9 positions agree with TRBD2. Germline V gene sequence: CDR1 LGHNA, CDR2 YNFKEQ. The CDR3 sequence is 16 residues long. After removal of 1 base from V and 3 bases from J, the junction contained 4 bases not matched to a gene.

A few counts support this clone. The V and J genes are TRBV5-4 and TRBJ1-1, with D possibly TRBD1 on 5 matching bases. From germline, CDR1 is SGHNT and CDR2 YYREEE (reference sequence). Trimming cost V 4 bases and J 5 bases, with 12 bases left between them. The CDR3 loop spans 13 amino acids. CDR3: CASSQGWGTEAFF. The CDR3 DNA follows: TGTGCCAGCAGCCAGGGTTGGGGAACTGAAGCTTTCTTT. Drawing the rest from reference TRBV5-4 and TRBJ1-1, the complete variable domain is ETGVTQSPTHLIKTRGQQVTLRCSSQSGHNTVSWYQQALGQGPQFIFQYYREEENGRGNFPPRFSGLQFPNYSSELNVNALELDDSALYLCASSQGWGTEAFFGQGTRLTVV.

CDR3 amino acids: CASSRRGAYNEQFF. In DNA form, the CDR3 reads TGTGCCAGCAGCCGGCGGGGAGCTTACAATGAGCAGTTCTTC. V is TRBV16 and J is TRBJ2-1; perhaps TRBD2 as D (6 bases). Trimming stripped 4 bases from V and 4 bases from J, with 11 bases between. The CDR3 loop spans 14 amino acids. The V gene's germline CDR1 is KGHSY and CDR2 FQNENV.

The chain links TRBV7-2 to TRBJ2-1; D uncertain. Germline-derived CDR1 and CDR2 are SGHTA and FQGNSA. CDR3 length equals 14 residues. V was trimmed by 0 bases and J by 8 bases, leaving 11 bases between them. CDR3 protein: CASSLATASDEQFF. As DNA, the CDR3 is TGTGCCAGCAGCTTAGCCACAGCATCTGATGAGCAGTTCTTC.

The CDR3 reads CASSYTGQGGYTF. The DNA for the CDR3 is TGTGCCAGCAGTTACACCGGACAGGGAGGCTACACCTTC. The rearrangement uses TRBV6-5 and TRBJ1-2; 8 bases fit TRBD1. Trimming removed 2 bases from V and 8 bases from J; junction bases left unmatched: 4. CDR1 MNHEY and CDR2 SVGAGI come from the germline V gene. The CDR3 consists of 13 residues.

About this clone itself: At one of its ends the junction is not consistent with the germline gene, which may arise from a read error. This chain joins TRBV25-1 and TRBJ1-2; 10 bases are shared with TRBD1. CDR1 and CDR2 from the germline V gene are MGHDK and SYGVNS. The CDR3 is 16 residues long. The DNA of the CDR3 is TGTGCCAGCAGTGATCGGACAGGGGGTTCCCTCGGGGGCTACCCCTTC. Protein sequence: CASSDRTGGSLGGYPF.

The rearrangement links TRBV9 to TRBJ2-1; D is possibly TRBD2 (5 bases). The CDR3 runs to 16 residues. Trimming left V 0 bases short and J 2 bases short, with 12 bases between. The germline CDR1 and CDR2 sequences are SGDLS and YYNGEE. The CDR3 coding sequence is TGTGCCAGCAGCGTAGGCGGGTCCTCCCCCTACAATGAGCAGTTCTTC. Its protein is CASSVGGSSPYNEQFF.

This clone showed up just a few times. The CDR3 here is CASSPRQLGPQHF. The CDR3 nucleotides are TGTGCCAGCAGCCCCCGACAGCTGGGGCCCCAGCATTTT. The chain carries TRBV6-5 and TRBJ1-5; maybe TRBD1 (5 bases). The CDR3 consists of 13 residues. Deletions cut 6 bases from V and 9 bases from J, with 15 bases between. Per the germline V gene, CDR1 is MNHEY and CDR2 is SVGAGI.

V usage is TRBV18 and J usage is TRBJ2-6; possible D gene TRBD1, 5 bases. The CDR3 is made up of 18 amino acids. The V gene lost 3 bases and the J gene lost 0 bases, with 15 bases spanning the gap. Germline V gene lookup returns CDR1 KGHSH and CDR2 LQKENI. The CDR3 loop reads CASSPSQGQNSGANVLTF. Written as DNA, the CDR3 is TGTGCCAGCTCACCCAGTCAGGGCCAGAACTCTGGGGCCAACGTCCTGACTTTC.

The chain recombines TRBV6-5 with TRBJ1-2; TRBD1 matches 7 bases. This CDR3 contains 15 residues. Germline CDR1 MNHEY, CDR2 SVGAGI. V lost 5 bases and J lost 4; bases outside the gene matches: 10. The DNA for the CDR3 is TGTGCCAGCAGTGTCGTAGGGGGCTCCTTCTATGGCTACACCTTC. This encodes CASSVVGGSFYGYTF.

The J gene is TRBJ2-7, the V gene TRBV5-4; 9 bases match TRBD1. Trimming at V came to 4 bases and at J to 6 bases, leaving 11 bases not matched to a gene. Germline V gene sequence: CDR1 SGHNT, CDR2 YYREEE (reference sequence). The CDR3 has 15 residues. The CDR3 nucleotides read TGTGCCAGCAGCGTGTGGACAGGGGATATAGGCGAGCAGTACTTC. It codes for CASSVWTGDIGEQYF.

V gene TRBV4-2 combines with J gene TRBJ1-2; 8 bases are shared with TRBD1. Germline lookup yields CDR1 LGHNA and CDR2 YNFKEQ. The CDR3 spans 18 residues. The V segment lost 4 bases and the J segment 2 bases; nucleotides outside the gene matches: 15. For the CDR3, the DNA is TGTGCCAGCAGCCGCCTAAACCAGGGACAGGCGATAAACTATGGCTACACCTTC. It codes for CASSRLNQGQAINYGYTF.

This rearrangement joins TRBV19 to TRBJ2-5, with 9 bases lining up with TRBD1. Germline values: CDR1 LNHDA, CDR2 SQIVND (reference sequence). This CDR3 contains 13 residues. V shed 6 bases, J shed 5 bases, and the junction held 4 bases outside the gene matches. In DNA, the CDR3 is TGTGCCAGTAGCCGGGGACAGGGTGAGACCCAGTACTTC. Its translation is CASSRGQGETQYF.

This clone has just a few counts. The CDR3 DNA reads as TGTGCCATTAACCCGGGTCCAGCGGTGTACGAGCAGTACTTC. It translates to CAINPGPAVYEQYF. This chain joins TRBV10-3 and TRBJ2-7; D might be TRBD2 (5 bases). CDR1 is ENHRY, CDR2 SYGVKD, per germline. V lost 9 bases, J lost 4 bases, and 19 bases lay in between. The CDR3 covers 14 residues.

This clone has just one count. This rearrangement joins TRBV5-1 to TRBJ2-7, with a tentative D call TRBD2 (7 bases). This CDR3 contains 15 residues. V dropped 2 bases and J dropped 2 bases, with 14 bases sitting between them. Germline V gives CDR1 SGHRS, CDR2 YFSETQ. The CDR3 region is CASSLLGGPAYEQYF. In DNA, the CDR3 is TGCGCCAGCAGCTTATTGGGGGGGCCAGCCTACGAGCAGTACTTC. Complete variable domain (other parts from reference TRBV5-1 and TRBJ2-7): KAGVTQTPRYLIKTRGQQVTLSCSPISGHRSVSWYQQTPGQGLQFLFEYFSETQRNKGNFPGRFSGRQFSNSRSEMNVSTLELGDSALYLCASSLLGGPAYEQYFGPGTRLTVT.

This clone was found once. This chain joins TRBV14 and TRBJ1-3; perhaps TRBD1 as D (5 bases). The CDR3 has 16 residues. The germline V and J ends were trimmed by 3 bases and 0 bases, with 12 bases remaining between them. Germline V gene sequence: CDR1 SGHDN, CDR2 FVKESK. CDR3 nucleotide sequence: TGTGCCAGCAGCCAGATGGGGGGGACCTCTGGAAACACCATATATTTT. Protein sequence: CASSQMGGTSGNTIYF.

This rearrangement joins TRBV5-3 to TRBJ1-5, with D hard to call. TRBV5-3 is assigned to the ORF class and has an uncertain function. CDR3 length equals 12 residues. Trimming stripped 5 bases from V and 3 bases from J, with 6 bases between. This chain's CDR3 is CARSFINQPQHF. The CDR3 DNA is TGTGCCAGAAGTTTTATCAATCAGCCCCAGCATTTT.

The V and J genes are TRBV5-6 and TRBJ2-1; 9 positions match TRBD2. Germline assignment: CDR1 SGHDT and CDR2 YYEEEE. Losses at the gene ends were 4 bases for V and 7 bases for J; bases not matched to a gene: 15. The CDR3 contains 17 residues. The CDR3 reads CASSPWVAGVLWNEQFF. CDR3 bases: TGTGCCAGCAGCCCCTGGGTAGCGGGGGTGCTCTGGAATGAGCAGTTCTTC.

This clone came up once. The rearrangement joins TRBV6-6 to TRBJ2-2, with 8 positions matching TRBD2. V was pared by 2 bases and J by 5 bases, with 7 bases of the junction left unmatched. The CDR3 consists of 16 residues. Per the germline V gene, CDR1 is MNHNY and CDR2 is SVGAGI (reference sequence). CDR3 nucleotides: TGTGCCAGCAGTTACCGACCGGGGGGGGCTACCGGGGAGCTGTTTTTT. It specifies CASSYRPGGATGELFF.

This clone appeared a single time. V usage is TRBV6-5 and J usage is TRBJ1-6; TRBD1 is a possible D gene (6 bases). Looked up from germline, CDR1 is MNHEY and CDR2 is SVGAGI. The CDR3 runs 14 residues. V was trimmed by 4 bases and J by 9 bases, leaving 13 bases between them. The DNA of the CDR3 is TGTGCCAGCAGTTCAGGGGTTTGGATTTCACCCCTCCACTTT. Translating it yields CASSSGVWISPLHF.

The chain links TRBV19 to TRBJ1-5; a possible D gene is TRBD1 (5 bases). There are 14 residues in the CDR3. Trimming cost V 8 bases and J 5 bases, with 16 bases left between them. The germline V gene has CDR1 LNHDA and CDR2 SQIVND (reference sequence). The CDR3 protein is CASWTQEDYQPQHF. CDR3 DNA: TGTGCCAGTTGGACACAGGAAGATTATCAGCCCCAGCATTTT.

To note about this clone: Other nucleotide sequences in the sample specify the same CDR3. This chain uses TRBV6-5 with TRBJ2-7; 8 nucleotides line up with TRBD1. The germline V gene has CDR1 MNHEY and CDR2 SVGAGI. The CDR3 is made up of 14 amino acids. J was trimmed by 1 base and V by 5 bases; bases with no gene match: 4. The CDR3 region has the DNA TGTGCCAGCAGTAGAACAGGGGGATCCTACGAGCAGTACTTC. Translation: CASSRTGGSYEQYF.

J is TRBJ1-4 and V is TRBV4-3; weak D call: TRBD1 (6 bases). From germline, CDR1 is LGHNA and CDR2 YSLEER. This CDR3 is 16 amino acids long. V shed 3 bases and J shed 5 bases, with 16 bases lying between them. CDR3 DNA sequence: TGCGCCAGCAGCCATGGCCCCGGACAGACGAATGAAAAACTGTTTTTT. Translated, it gives CASSHGPGQTNEKLFF.